This entry features one T cell receptor beta chain sequence. The antigen is unknown. Method: immunoSEQ multiplex PCR; TCRdb's copy keeps in-frame clones and lacks some. The data contain about 16,000 clones, 80% to 85% of them singletons. Ipilimumab, 1 mg/kg, started 14 to 28 days after autologous transplant. This record belongs to a study of ipilimumab plus nivolumab after autologous stem cell transplantation. Overall study context: Patients received a median of about five ipilimumab and roughly eight nivolumab doses.

Broader study findings: Authors suggest TCR repertoire, Treg phenotype and gut microbiota support further study.

V was pared by 4 bases and J by 5 bases, with 12 bases between. From germline, CDR1 is GTSNPN and CDR2 SVGIG (reference sequence). The CDR3 has 13 residues. The gene calls are TRBV30 and TRBJ1-5; no clear D gene. The receptor's source is a male donor with diffuse large B-cell lymphoma. The source was PBMCs, collected in a trial of ipilimumab plus nivolumab as post-transplant consolidation. CDR3 DNA sequence: TGTGCCTGGAACGTTCAACGGGATCAGCCCCAGCATTTT. This codes for CAWNVQRDQPQHF. The whole variable domain, remainder taken from reference TRBV30 and TRBJ1-5, is SQTIHQWPATLVQPVGSPLSLECTVEGTSNPNLYWYRQAAGRGLQLLFYSVGIGQISSEVPQNLSASRPQDRQFILSSKKLLLSDSGFYLCAWNVQRDQPQHFGDGTRLSIL.